The 9 T cell receptor beta chains below come from one sample, sequenced in a study of cytomegalovirus exposure and HLA in healthy donors. Primers included in the PCR were 60 Vbeta and 13 Jbeta primers. The assay was immunoSEQ multiplex PCR, and TCRdb's table has in-frame clones only and misses some. The table has about 60,000 clones, 65% to 85% seen once. Sample: PBMCs. These TCRs come from a woman in her twenties or thirties in good health and CMV-seronegative.

This chain links TRBV6-5 with TRBJ2-2, with TRBD1 identical over 9 bases. In germline, CDR1 is MNHEY, CDR2 SVGAGI. CDR3 size: 14 residues. V gave up 6 bases and J gave up 5 bases; unmatched junction bases: 4. CDR3 coding DNA: TGTGCCAGCAGGGGGACAGGGATAACCGGGGAGCTGTTTTTT. As protein: CASRGTGITGELFF.

This chain links TRBV2 with TRBJ2-2; no clear D gene. CDR1 and CDR2 (germline): SNHLY, FYNNEI. The CDR3 loop spans 14 amino acids. Trimming took 0 bases from V and 3 from J, leaving 5 bases between them. The CDR3 here is CASSEAQYTGELFF. The CDR3 bases are TGTGCCAGCAGTGAAGCGCAGTACACCGGGGAGCTGTTTTTT.

The rearrangement uses TRBV5-1 and TRBJ1-1; D gene unclear. The V and J ends lost 0 bases and 2 bases respectively, with 8 bases between them. Germline assignment: CDR1 SGHRS and CDR2 YFSETQ. The CDR3 spans 14 residues. In DNA, the CDR3 is TGCGCCAGCAGCTTGGGAGGGAAAAACACTGAAGCTTTCTTT. Translating it yields CASSLGGKNTEAFF. The entire variable domain, with the rest obtained from reference TRBV5-1 and TRBJ1-1, is as follows: KAGVTQTPRYLIKTRGQQVTLSCSPISGHRSVSWYQQTPGQGLQFLFEYFSETQRNKGNFPGRFSGRQFSNSRSEMNVSTLELGDSALYLCASSLGGKNTEAFFGQGTRLTVV.

There are a few counts of this clone. The chain employs TRBV4-3 and TRBJ2-2, with TRBD2 matching over 9 bases. The CDR3 is 17 residues long. In germline, CDR1 is LGHNA, CDR2 YSLEER. J lost 2 bases, V lost 4 bases, and 8 bases had no gene match. In DNA, the CDR3 is TGCGCCAGCAGCCTCCAGTGGGGGACTAGCAACACCGGGGAGCTGTTTTTT. Translating it yields CASSLQWGTSNTGELFF.

The gene calls are TRBV5-1 and TRBJ2-7; tentatively, D is TRBD1 (7 bases). V lost 0 bases and J lost 3, with 13 bases in between. The length of the CDR3 is 15 residues. CDR1 and CDR2 (germline): SGHRS, YFSETQ. CDR3 DNA sequence: TGCGCCAGCAGCTTGGGACAGGGAGGAATCTACGAGCAGTACGTC. This encodes CASSLGQGGIYEQYV.

As concerns this clone: Given the absence of the conserved phenylalanine or tryptophan at the CDR3 end, a read error is likely. The chain is built from TRBV27 and TRBJ1-2; TRBD1 agrees at 7 bases. The germline V gene encodes CDR1 MNHEY and CDR2 SMNVEV (reference sequence). Germline trimming cut 6 bases from V and 4 bases from J; bases unmatched to any gene: 8. This CDR3 is built from 14 residues. The CDR3 here is CASSQTGEVYGYTL. For the CDR3, the DNA is TGTGCCAGCAGCCAAACAGGGGAGGTCTATGGCTACACCCTC.

CDR3 protein: CASSSGGGANYEQYF. In DNA, the CDR3 is TGTGCCAGCAGCTCAGGGGGCGGGGCTAACTACGAGCAGTACTTC. The chain links TRBV11-2 to TRBJ2-7, with TRBD1 identical over 8 bases. CDR3 length: 15 residues. V was pared by 4 bases and J by 3 bases, with 8 bases of the junction left unmatched. Germline CDR1 reads SGHAT; CDR2 reads FQNNGV. The full variable domain, rest sourced from reference TRBV11-2 and TRBJ2-7, is EAGVAQSPRYKIIEKRQSVAFWCNPISGHATLYWYQQILGQGPKLLIQFQNNGVVDDSQLPKDRFSAERLKGVDSTLKIQPAKLEDSAVYLCASSSGGGANYEQYFGPGTRLTVT.

V gene TRBV7-9 combines with J gene TRBJ1-6, with 7 bases fitting TRBD1. The CDR3 covers 14 residues. Germline V gene data show CDR1 as SEHNR and CDR2 as FQNEAQ (reference sequence). The V segment lost 4 bases and the J segment 6 bases; nucleotides outside the gene matches: 3. The CDR3 loop is CASSSYRGNSPLHF. In DNA form, the CDR3 reads TGTGCCAGCAGCTCCTACAGGGGTAATTCACCCCTCCACTTT.

This chain links TRBV29-1 with TRBJ2-1; 12 nucleotides align to TRBD2. From germline, CDR1 is SQVTM and CDR2 ANQGSEA. V lost 5 bases and J lost 10; bases outside the gene matches: 6. This CDR3 has 13 amino acids. This CDR3 reads CSVRTSGEGEQFF. The CDR3 bases are TGCAGCGTTCGGACTAGCGGGGAAGGGGAGCAGTTCTTC.